This T cell receptor (beta chain) was documented in a study of CD8 T cells in Susac syndrome. Across the study: Patients with Susac syndrome who were sequenced included more than 5 with active disease and roughly 8 in remission.

Note on this clonotype: As yet, its antigen is unknown.

The RNA input was 0.5 to 1 ug, and it was reverse transcribed with random hexamers. Each CDR3 protein is one row after TCRdb ran MiXCR on the immunoSEQ multiplex PCR reads. Seen here are 100,000 to 150,000 distinct CDR3 sequences, around 94% observed once, and the top ten hold about 0.2%. Diagnostic criteria for definite or probable disease, in their recently defined form, were met by the patients with Susac syndrome. Overall study results and limits: The study recognized that its TCR sequencing and HLA analysis covered a relatively small number of individuals.

J was trimmed by 6 bases and V by 4 bases; bases with no gene match: 11. The CDR3 runs 14 residues. Germline-derived CDR1 and CDR2 are SQVTM and ANQGSEA. The V gene is TRBV29-1, the J gene TRBJ2-7; 8 nucleotides align to TRBD2. The sample comprised CD8+ T cells from PBMCs. This receptor was identified in a human donor with Susac syndrome. The CDR3 DNA is TGCAGCGTTGCGGACGGGGGGGCTTTCAGCGAGCAGTACTTC. Residues: CSVADGGAFSEQYF.